This T cell receptor beta chain was sequenced for a study of cytomegalovirus exposure and HLA in healthy donors. Assay: immunoSEQ multiplex PCR; the TCRdb copy retains only in-frame clones and omits some. The sample records under 100,000 clones, more than 70% being singletons. This sequence originates from a woman under 30 in good health and CMV-seropositive. The sequenced material came from PBMCs.

CDR3 coding DNA: TGTGCCAGCAGTCCAGGGACAGGGTACGGCTACACCTTC. Translated: CASSPGTGYGYTF. The chain is built from TRBV6-6 and TRBJ1-2, with 9 bases that match TRBD1. From germline, CDR1 is MNHNY and CDR2 SVGAGI (reference sequence). V dropped 5 bases and J dropped 8; count of bases not matched to a gene: 6. CDR3 length: 13 residues.